This entry describes one TCR beta chain. Antigen: not known. The entry originates in a study of OX40 agonist ivuxolimab in advanced cancers. Overall study context: Males comprised roughly four fifths of the group, whose mean age was approximately 62 years (range roughly 20 to 85). Eligibility rules accepted prior anti-PD-1, anti-PD-L1 or anti-CTLA-4 therapy, and 35% to 45% had some.

Notes on the study in general: In the 0.1-3.0 mg/kg groups, partial responders showed among the lowest expansion. No antigen was identified for the clonally expanded peripheral T cells.

Some clones are missing from TCRdb's copy, which holds only in-frame ones; the method was immunoSEQ multiplex PCR. The sample yields approximately 60,000 clones, approximately 85% seen once. This sequence originates from an adult with an advanced solid tumor such as melanoma, head and neck, liver or kidney cancer. This specimen consisted of CD4+ or CD8+ T cells sorted from blood, obtained in a trial of the OX40 agonist ivuxolimab.

The DNA of the CDR3 is TGTGCCAGCAGCTTGGGTACAGGCGCCGGGGAGCTGTTTTTT. It is translated as CASSLGTGAGELFF. The V and J genes are TRBV5-4 and TRBJ2-2; weak D call: TRBD1 (5 bases). Trimming cost V 0 bases and J 6 bases, with 9 bases left between them. The CDR3 consists of 14 residues. From germline, CDR1 is SGHNT and CDR2 YYREEE (reference sequence).